Following are 2 T cell receptor beta chains from one sample sequenced in a study of vaccination and CD4 T cells after COVID-19. Treatment of the sample: roughly 10-day PBMC culture with coronavirus spike peptide pools or control peptides (ViraFEST assay). The antigens these receptors bind are not known. Sequence data for DNA of cultured CD4+ T cells were generated by the Oncomine TCR Beta short-read assay. In TCRdb, the PCR reads were re-called with MiXCR into one record per CDR3 protein. The data show over 14,000 distinct CDR3 sequences, under 45% seen once. Sequencing used cultured CD4+ T cells from blood. The receptors come from a human donor with COVID-19.

Notes on this clonotype: A read error may account for a junction end that differs from germline. This chain connects TRBV27 to TRBJ1-6; D perhaps matches TRBD1 (5 bases). Germline lookup yields CDR1 MNHEY and CDR2 SMNVEV (reference sequence). This CDR3 has 20 residues. This CDR3 is CASNLHRQNTQRGYNSPLHF. The CDR3 DNA follows: TGTGCCAGCAATTTACATCGACAGAATACCCAGAGGGGATATAATTCACCCCTCCACTTT.

This clonotype was counted between two and nine times. As DNA, the CDR3 is TGTGCCAGCAGCCGGACTAGCGGAAAATCCTACGAGCAGTACTTC. Its translation is CASSRTSGKSYEQYF. The chain carries TRBV6-1 and TRBJ2-7; 10 bases line up with TRBD2. Germline CDR1 reads MNHNS; CDR2 reads SASEGT. V shed 6 bases and J 1 base; nucleotides not matched to a gene: 6. The CDR3 loop spans 15 amino acids.